This TCR beta chain was identified during a study of cytotoxic CD8 clonotypes in ibrutinib-treated CLL. Study-level information: Among patients, around 24 responded partially and 2 completely; roughly 15 then stayed remitted and around 12 progressed after median approximately 72 months. Response samples were taken after a median about eleven months of treatment, range 6 to 36.

This clone was found a few times. The antigen remains undetermined. Trimming stripped 0 bases from V and 5 bases from J, with 15 bases between. This CDR3 region has 15 residues. Germline CDR1 and CDR2: SGDLS and YYNGEE. Sequencing was performed with immunoSEQ multiplex PCR; in TCRdb, only in-frame clones are kept and a portion is missing. The repertoire has roughly 220,000 clones, more than 70% of them found once; the top ten carry over 10%. The study's findings and limits: Clonality correlated strongly with circulating CD8+ T cells and exceeded age-matched healthy donors at baseline.

The J gene is TRBJ2-7, the V gene TRBV9; D call uncertain. The starting material was PBMCs, obtained after 12 months of ibrutinib treatment. The receptor's source is a human donor with chronic lymphocytic leukemia. The CDR3: CASSVAQEPTHEQYF. DNA of the CDR3: TGTGCCAGCAGCGTAGCGCAGGAGCCTACTCACGAGCAGTACTTC.